The T cell receptor (beta chain) described here comes from a study of neurological immune-mediated disorders. Study-wide findings and caveats: Grouping of repertoires by phylogeny put those of 18 of 34 multiple sclerosis patients into a single related-CDR3 cluster, a possible signature. Clinical features showed no association with the multiple sclerosis repertoire cluster, and MRI features showed none either.

Per germline, CDR1 DFQATT and CDR2 SNEGSKA (reference sequence). The trim removed 7 bases at V and 0 bases at J, leaving 2 bases unmatched. The CDR3 is 12 amino acids. 5'RACE employing 10-nucleotide random UMIs yielded the cDNA. Each CDR3 protein gets one entry after TCRdb re-called the 5' RACE reads with MiXCR. The sample lists about 89,000 distinct CDR3 sequences, 2.5% to 3% occurring once. This clonotype was seen many times. Its antigen is not identified. It was from 2 million PBMCs stored at -80 C that the unsorted libraries were obtained. The clonotype originates from a woman aged 30 to 39 with multiple sclerosis. Input material: PBMCs. The chain recombines TRBV20-1 with TRBJ2-5; 7 bases line up with TRBD2. CDR3 amino acids: CSGGGDQETQYF. The CDR3 bases are TGCAGTGGGGGAGGGGACCAAGAGACCCAGTACTTC.